The clone carrying this T cell receptor (beta chain) was detected ten times or more. Antigen unknown. Any patient presenting with uncontrolled infection, other autoimmune disease, pregnancy or lactation was left out. PBMCs came from 9 to 10 ml fresh peripheral blood. CDR1 is DFQATT, CDR2 SNEGSKA, per germline (reference sequence). Trimming cost V 1 base and J 4 bases; bases outside gene matches: 3. CDR3 size: 14 residues. The TCR beta CDR3 regions underwent amplification using RNA transcripts as the source. Carried out on the TCR CDR3, a first-round RT-PCR used the HTBI primer set. TCRdb fed the multiplex PCR reads into MiXCR, producing one record per CDR3 protein. The sample lists 340,000 or so distinct CDR3 sequences, approximately 17% occurring once. This sample is part of a study of T cells in Graves' hyperthyroidism and ophthalmopathy. Study-wide findings and caveats: Ophthalmopathy was identified by the model a median about 6.4 months ahead of onset. Most clonotypes expanded in the thyroid (above 0.001) were also present in blood.

Sequenced: blood. The chain has TRBV20-1 and TRBJ1-5, with 8 bases aligning to TRBD1. The clonotype originates from a man between 25 and 39 years old with Graves' hyperthyroidism. The CDR3 loop reads CSARAGGANQPQHF. As DNA, the CDR3 is TGCAGTGCTAGAGCAGGGGGCGCGAATCAGCCCCAGCATTTT.